What follows is one T cell receptor beta chain and its context. The sample originates from a study of blood T cell repertoires in COVID-19. Study-wide context: The samples span acute and convalescent COVID-19 from the United States, Italy and Spain. PBMCs, B-cell-depleted T cells, or T cells were the source of the cDNA or gDNA that made up the material.

Generated by immunoSEQ multiplex PCR, the TCRdb table keeps only in-frame clones and is missing some. The data hold approximately 290,000 clones, with 91% observed a single time. The germline CDR1 and CDR2 sequences are MNHEY and SVGAGI. This CDR3 contains 13 residues. The junction had 8 bases not matched to a gene; V was cut back by 7 bases and J by 6 bases. What was sequenced was peripheral blood. The chain recombines TRBV6-5 with TRBJ2-7; 8 positions match TRBD1. The sequence derives from a woman aged 25-40 years with COVID-19, enrolled during active disease. The chain's CDR3 is CASIGPDRAEQYF. CDR3 DNA sequence: TGTGCCAGCATCGGACCGGACAGGGCCGAGCAGTACTTC.